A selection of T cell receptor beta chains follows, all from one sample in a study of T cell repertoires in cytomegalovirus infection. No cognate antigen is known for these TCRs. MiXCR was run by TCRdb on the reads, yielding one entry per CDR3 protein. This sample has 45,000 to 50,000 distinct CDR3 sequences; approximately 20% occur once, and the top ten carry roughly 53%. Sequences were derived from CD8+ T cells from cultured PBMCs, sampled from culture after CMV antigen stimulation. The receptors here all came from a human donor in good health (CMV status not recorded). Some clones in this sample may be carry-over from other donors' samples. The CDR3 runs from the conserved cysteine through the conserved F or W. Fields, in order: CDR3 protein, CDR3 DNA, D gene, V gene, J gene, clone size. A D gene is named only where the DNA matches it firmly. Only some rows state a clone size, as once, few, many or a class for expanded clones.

CDR3: CASSLGGATDTQYF
DNA: TGTGCCAGCAGTTTAGGGGGGGCCACAGATACGCAGTATTTT
D: .
V: TRBV6-4
J: TRBJ2-3
size: many

CDR3: CASGTGYNEQFF
DNA: TGTGCCAGCGGGACAGGGTACAATGAGCAGTTCTTC
D: TRBD1
V: TRBV6-2/TRBV6-3
J: TRBJ2-1
size: many

CDR3: CASSFSGLQASYEQYF
DNA: TGTGCCAGCAGCTTCAGCGGCCTCCAAGCTTCCTACGAGCAGTACTTC
D: .
V: TRBV7-2
J: TRBJ2-7
size: .

CDR3: CASFGRLNEKLFF
DNA: TGTGCCAGCTTCGGACGGTTAAATGAAAAACTGTTTTTT
D: .
V: TRBV2
J: TRBJ1-4
size: .

CDR3: CASSLAPTGVEETQYF
DNA: TGTGCCAGCAGTTTGGCCCCCACAGGGGTGGAGGAGACCCAGTACTTC
D: TRBD1
V: TRBV27
J: TRBJ2-5
size: many

CDR3: CASSLMFSGAGDTQYF
DNA: TGTGCCAGCAGTTTAATGTTTTCGGGGGCCGGAGATACGCAGTATTTT
D: .
V: TRBV27
J: TRBJ2-3
size: many

CDR3: CASSTPDREQFF
DNA: TGTGCCAGCAGCACCCCCGACAGGGAGCAGTTCTTC
D: .
V: TRBV7-2
J: TRBJ2-1
size: few

CDR3: CATSPGTSNQPQHF
DNA: TGTGCCACCAGTCCCGGGACAAGCAATCAGCCCCAGCATTTT
D: .
V: TRBV15
J: TRBJ1-5
size: .

CDR3: CASSIRQGRSTDTQYF
DNA: TGTGCCAGTAGTATCCGACAGGGCAGGTCCACAGATACGCAGTATTTT
D: TRBD1
V: TRBV19
J: TRBJ2-3
size: .

CDR3: CASSLSGGVGNEQFF
DNA: TGCGCCAGCAGCTTGAGTGGGGGAGTAGGCAATGAGCAGTTCTTC
D: .
V: TRBV5-1
J: TRBJ2-1
size: few

CDR3: CASTPVVWDSSTDTQYF
DNA: TGTGCCAGCACCCCCGTTGTGTGGGACAGCAGCACAGATACGCAGTATTTT
D: TRBD1
V: TRBV7-9
J: TRBJ2-3
size: .

CDR3: CASSKPPGTGPDTQYF
DNA: TGTGCCAGTAGTAAGCCCCCCGGGACAGGGCCAGATACGCAGTATTTT
D: TRBD1
V: TRBV19
J: TRBJ2-3
size: many

CDR3: CASSQELPGQGFSYEQYF
DNA: TGCGCCAGCAGCCAGGAACTACCGGGACAGGGGTTTTCCTACGAGCAGTACTTC
D: TRBD1
V: TRBV4-3
J: TRBJ2-7
size: many

CDR3: CASSYSDRIYEQYF
DNA: TGTGCCAGCAGTTACTCGGACAGAATCTACGAGCAGTACTTC
D: .
V: TRBV6-6
J: TRBJ2-7
size: .

CDR3: CASSFWEPEAFF
DNA: TGTGCCAGCAGTTTTTGGGAGCCTGAAGCTTTCTTT
D: .
V: TRBV12-3/TRBV12-4
J: TRBJ1-1
size: .

CDR3: CASSISASPYNEQFF
DNA: TGTGCCAGTAGTATATCGGCCTCACCCTACAATGAGCAGTTCTTC
D: .
V: TRBV19
J: TRBJ2-1
size: .

CDR3: CASQDRVRTEAFF
DNA: TGTGCCAGCCAAGACAGGGTTAGAACTGAAGCTTTCTTT
D: TRBD1
V: TRBV27
J: TRBJ1-1
size: .

CDR3: CASSFGQGLTDTQYF
DNA: TGTGCCAGCAGTTTCGGACAGGGATTAACAGATACGCAGTATTTT
D: TRBD1
V: TRBV12-3/TRBV12-4
J: TRBJ2-3
size: .

CDR3: CASSFTQPDRTDTQYF
DNA: TGTGCCAGCAGTTTCACACAGCCCGATCGCACAGATACGCAGTATTTT
D: .
V: TRBV28
J: TRBJ2-3
size: few

CDR3: CASSRMDRGNLRQYF
DNA: TGTGCCAGCAGCCGTATGGACAGGGGTAATTTACGGCAGTACTTC
D: TRBD1
V: TRBV7-9
J: TRBJ2-7
size: .

CDR3: CSARDWGLGGSEQFF
DNA: TGCAGTGCTAGAGATTGGGGGTTAGGCGGCAGTGAGCAGTTCTTC
D: .
V: TRBV20-1
J: TRBJ2-1
size: many

CDR3: CASSLVDGPSTDTQYF
DNA: TGTGCCAGCAGCTTAGTCGACGGGCCCAGCACAGATACGCAGTATTTT
D: .
V: TRBV7-9
J: TRBJ2-3
size: many

CDR3: CAWSPGTDSNQPQHF
DNA: TGTGCCTGGAGTCCTGGGACAGATAGCAATCAGCCCCAGCATTTT
D: TRBD1
V: TRBV30
J: TRBJ1-5
size: .

CDR3: CASSELANYNEQFF
DNA: TGCGCCAGCAGTGAACTAGCGAACTACAATGAGCAGTTCTTC
D: TRBD2
V: TRBV10-2
J: TRBJ2-1
size: few

CDR3: CSVENERESLYYNEQFF
DNA: TGCAGCGTTGAAAATGAGCGGGAGTCTCTATATTACAATGAGCAGTTCTTC
D: TRBD2
V: TRBV29-1
J: TRBJ2-1
size: few

CDR3: CASRPSGTHYEQYF
DNA: TGTGCCAGCAGACCCAGCGGGACTCACTACGAGCAGTACTTC
D: TRBD2
V: TRBV27
J: TRBJ2-7
size: .

CDR3: CATSRERRKGTEYNSPLHF
DNA: TGTGCCACCAGCAGAGAGCGGCGGAAAGGGACCGAGTATAATTCACCCCTCCACTTT
D: .
V: TRBV15
J: TRBJ1-6
size: few

CDR3: CASSPGLLTYEQYF
DNA: TGTGCCAGCAGCCCGGGACTGCTGACCTACGAGCAGTACTTC
D: .
V: TRBV3-1
J: TRBJ2-7
size: .

CDR3: CASSFMNEQFF
DNA: TGTGCCAGCAGCTTCATGAATGAGCAGTTCTTC
D: .
V: TRBV7-9
J: TRBJ2-1
size: few

CDR3: CASSQVEVTSGSSSYEQYF
DNA: TGCGCCAGCAGCCAGGTAGAGGTAACTAGCGGATCAAGCTCCTACGAGCAGTACTTC
D: TRBD2
V: TRBV4-3
J: TRBJ2-7
size: .

CDR3: CASSDDNYEQYF
DNA: TGTGCCAGCTCGGACGACAACTACGAGCAGTACTTC
D: .
V: TRBV18
J: TRBJ2-7
size: once

CDR3: CASSLFTGGDQPQHF
DNA: TGTGCCAGCAGCTTGTTCACAGGTGGGGATCAGCCCCAGCATTTT
D: .
V: TRBV5-5
J: TRBJ1-5
size: many

CDR3: CASSPAATTNTGELFF
DNA: TGTGCCAGCAGTCCGGCCGCGACAACGAACACCGGGGAGCTGTTTTTT
D: .
V: TRBV9
J: TRBJ2-2
size: few

CDR3: CASRKTGVNTEAFF
DNA: TGTGCCAGCCGAAAAACAGGGGTGAACACTGAAGCTTTCTTT
D: TRBD1
V: TRBV6-5
J: TRBJ1-1
size: .

CDR3: CASRDLSGRHSYEQYF
DNA: TGTGCCAGCAGGGACCTTAGCGGGAGGCACTCCTACGAGCAGTACTTC
D: TRBD2
V: TRBV7-9
J: TRBJ2-7
size: .

CDR3: CASSQRTGDYYEQYF
DNA: TGTGCCAGCAGCCAAAGGACAGGGGACTACTACGAGCAGTACTTC
D: TRBD1
V: TRBV14
J: TRBJ2-7
size: many

CDR3: CASSQDAGTTKKLFF
DNA: TGCGCCAGCAGCCAAGATGCGGGGACAACTAAAAAACTGTTTTTT
D: .
V: TRBV4-1
J: TRBJ1-4
size: few

CDR3: CASNQNGYTF
DNA: TGTGCCAGCAATCAAAATGGCTACACCTTC
D: .
V: TRBV6-6
J: TRBJ1-2
size: .

CDR3: CASSPVTGAFNYEQYF
DNA: TGTGCCAGCAGCCCGGTCACAGGGGCGTTTAACTACGAGCAGTACTTC
D: TRBD1
V: TRBV6-2/TRBV6-3
J: TRBJ2-7
size: many

CDR3: CSARPWTGRGDQPQHF
DNA: TGCAGTGCCAGACCTTGGACAGGGAGGGGGGATCAGCCCCAGCATTTT
D: TRBD1
V: TRBV20-1
J: TRBJ1-5
size: .

CDR3: CASSTDRPNTQYF
DNA: TGTGCCAGCAGCACGGACAGGCCGAATACGCAGTATTTT
D: TRBD1
V: TRBV7-9
J: TRBJ2-3
size: many

CDR3: CASSEKGGDTSNEQYF
DNA: TGTGCCAGCAGTGAAAAGGGCGGGGACACATCTAACGAGCAGTACTTC
D: .
V: TRBV6-1
J: TRBJ2-7
size: .